This TCR beta chain was captured by sequencing in a study of blood T cell repertoires in COVID-19. Trimming took 6 bases from V and 8 from J; bases not matched to a gene: 2. There are 14 residues in the CDR3. The germline gives CDR1 MNHEY, CDR2 SMNVEV (reference sequence). Clones were sequenced by immunoSEQ multiplex PCR, and TCRdb holds only the in-frame ones, with some missing. The data hold fewer than 200,000 clones, with about 80% observed a single time. The sample comprised PBMCs or T cells enriched from blood (not recorded which). The chain combines TRBV27 with TRBJ2-1; 15 bases match TRBD2. The sequence was obtained from a woman between 65 and 79 years old in a cohort exposed to, infected with or recovered from COVID-19 (not recorded which). CDR3 in DNA: TGTGCCAGCAGGGGACTAGCGGGAGGCGATGAGCAGTTCTTC. Amino acids: CASRGLAGGDEQFF.